This TCR beta chain was captured by sequencing in a study of T-cell reconstitution after alpha-beta-depleted transplantation in children. The CDR3 has 16 residues. Germline assignment: CDR1 ENHRY and CDR2 SYGVKD. V was pared by 3 bases and J by 10 bases, with 22 bases between. Preparation of the TCRbeta library involved a method that used unique molecular identifiers. TCRdb itself ran the PCR reads through MiXCR, one entry per CDR3 protein. The table lists about 20,000 distinct CDR3 sequences, 10% to 15% of them singletons. This clonotype was seen many times. This clonotype originated in a female patient between 2 and 15 years old who had a stem cell transplant for congenital amegakaryocytic thrombocytopenia, so the T cells may come from the graft donor. Specimen: PBMCs, mostly from graft donor cells, collected 60 days after TCRalphabeta/CD19-depleted stem cell transplant. This chain links TRBV10-3 with TRBJ1-5; D might be TRBD1 (5 bases). Here the CDR3 reads CAISDEGKGPRSPQHF. The CDR3 DNA reads as TGTGCCATCAGTGATGAGGGGAAGGGGCCCCGTAGCCCCCAGCATTTT.